This T cell receptor beta chain was recovered during a study of CD8+ T cells in alopecia areata. Study background: Tofacitinib ran 6 to 18 months, followed by 6 months off drug.

Germline trimming cut 6 bases from V and 4 bases from J; bases unmatched to any gene: 6. Germline-derived CDR1 and CDR2 are SQVTM and ANQGSEA. The CDR3 has 13 residues. cDNA serving as the sequencing template came from extracted, reverse transcribed RNA. Some clones are missing from TCRdb's copy, which holds only in-frame ones; the method was immunoSEQ multiplex PCR. The sample includes fewer than 150,000 clones, about 61% of them seen just once. The treatment here: oral pan-JAK inhibitor, 5-10 mg twice daily. The researchers isolated CD4+ and CD8+ T cells from PBMCs by sorting. A few counts support this clone.

The starting material was CD8+ T cells sorted from blood, obtained at week 4, from a patient treated with tofacitinib. The TCR sequence derives from a human donor with alopecia areata. This chain links TRBV29-1 with TRBJ1-5; 7 bases match TRBD1. The CDR3 DNA reads TGCAGCGTCGTCGGGACAGATAATCAGCCCCAGCATTTT. Its protein is CSVVGTDNQPQHF. The whole variable domain, filled in from reference TRBV29-1 and TRBJ1-5, reads SAVISQKPSRDICQRGTSLTIQCQVDSQVTMMFWYRQQPGQSLTLIATANQGSEATYESGFVIDKFPISRPNLTFSTLTVSNMSPEDSSIYLCSVVGTDNQPQHFGDGTRLSIL.